This T cell receptor (beta chain) comes out of a study of radiation and T cells in renal cell carcinoma. Study-wide results and caveats: From baseline, blood top tumor clonotypes peaked at 2 weeks post-radiation.

A single count supports this clone. Its antigen is not identified. Time point of the sample: baseline pretreatment blood. Documented treatment: 15 Gy SBRT to primary tumor, nephrectomy 4 weeks later. The data were produced by immunoSEQ multiplex PCR, yet TCRdb's version contains in-frame clones alone and is incomplete. Found here are 150,000 or so clones, 70% to 90% of them singletons; the top ten hold about 11%. The CDR3 is 12 amino acids. The germline V gene encodes CDR1 SGHVS and CDR2 FQNEAQ. The germline V and J ends were trimmed by 1 base and 4 bases, with 4 bases remaining between them. The sequenced sample was blood, obtained from a patient whose treatment included radiotherapy and nephrectomy. This receptor was identified in a woman aged 50 to 65 with renal cell carcinoma. V gene TRBV7-8 combines with J gene TRBJ2-5; D gene ambiguous. The CDR3 spells CASSLGRETQYF. The DNA for the CDR3 is TGTGCCAGCAGCTTAGGTCGAGAGACCCAGTACTTC.